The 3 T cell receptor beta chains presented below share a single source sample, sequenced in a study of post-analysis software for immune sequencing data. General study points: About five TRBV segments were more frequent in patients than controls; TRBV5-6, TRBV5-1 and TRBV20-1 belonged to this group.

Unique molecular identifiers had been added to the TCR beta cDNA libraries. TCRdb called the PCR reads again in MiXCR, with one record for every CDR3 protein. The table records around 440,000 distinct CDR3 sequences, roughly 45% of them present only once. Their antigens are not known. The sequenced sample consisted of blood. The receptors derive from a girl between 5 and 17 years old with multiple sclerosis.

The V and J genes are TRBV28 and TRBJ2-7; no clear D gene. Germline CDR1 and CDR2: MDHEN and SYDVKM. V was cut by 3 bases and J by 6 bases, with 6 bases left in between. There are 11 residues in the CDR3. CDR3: CASSLQREQYF. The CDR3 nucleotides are TGTGCCAGCAGTTTGCAACGCGAGCAGTACTTC.

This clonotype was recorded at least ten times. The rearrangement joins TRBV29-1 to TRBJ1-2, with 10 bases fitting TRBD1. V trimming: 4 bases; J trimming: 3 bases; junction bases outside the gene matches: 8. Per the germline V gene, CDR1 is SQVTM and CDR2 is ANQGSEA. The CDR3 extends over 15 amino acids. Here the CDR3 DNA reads TGCAGCGTTGCTCATACCGGGACAGGGGACTATGGCTACACCTTC. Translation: CSVAHTGTGDYGYTF.

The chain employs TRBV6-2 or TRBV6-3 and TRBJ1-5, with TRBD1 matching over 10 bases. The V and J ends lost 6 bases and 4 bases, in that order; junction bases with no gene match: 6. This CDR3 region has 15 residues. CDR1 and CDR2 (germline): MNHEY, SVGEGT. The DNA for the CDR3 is TGTGCCAGCAGATCCGGGACAGGGGCAAATCAGCCCCAGCATTTT. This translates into CASRSGTGANQPQHF.